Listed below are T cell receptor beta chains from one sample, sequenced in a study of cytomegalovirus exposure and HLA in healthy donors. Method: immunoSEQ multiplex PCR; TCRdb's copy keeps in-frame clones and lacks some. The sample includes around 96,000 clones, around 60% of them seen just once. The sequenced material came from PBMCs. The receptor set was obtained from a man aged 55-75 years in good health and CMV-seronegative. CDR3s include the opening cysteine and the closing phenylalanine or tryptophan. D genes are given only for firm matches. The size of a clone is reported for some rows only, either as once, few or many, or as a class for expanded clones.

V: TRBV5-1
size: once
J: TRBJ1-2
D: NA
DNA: TGCGCCAGCAGCCCCTCGACCCGGGAGGGCTACACCTTC
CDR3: CASSPSTREGYTF

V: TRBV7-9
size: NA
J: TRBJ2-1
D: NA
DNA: TGTGCCAGCGAAAATTCGGTGGGCAGTAGGATGAATGAGCAGTTCTTC
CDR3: CASENSVGSRMNEQFF

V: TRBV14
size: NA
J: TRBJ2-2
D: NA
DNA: TGTGCCAGCAGCCAAGATCCCCCGAGGACAGCTTACACCGGGGAGCTGTTTTTT
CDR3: CASSQDPPRTAYTGELFF

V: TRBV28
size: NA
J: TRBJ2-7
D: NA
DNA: TGTGCCAGCCGGGGGGCGGACGAGCAGTACTTC
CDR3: CASRGADEQYF

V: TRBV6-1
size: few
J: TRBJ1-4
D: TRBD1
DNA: TGTGCCAGCAGTGGGGGGACAGGGGGGAGTGAAAAACTGTTTTTT
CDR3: CASSGGTGGSEKLFF

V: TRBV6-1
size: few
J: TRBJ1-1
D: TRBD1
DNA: TGTGCCAGCACCAGGACAGGGGGTATGAGAACTGAAGCTTTCTTT
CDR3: CASTRTGGMRTEAFF

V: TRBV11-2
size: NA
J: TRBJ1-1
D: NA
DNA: TGTGCCAGCAGCTTAGATCAACGGGGGGACACTGAAGCTTTCTTT
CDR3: CASSLDQRGDTEAFF

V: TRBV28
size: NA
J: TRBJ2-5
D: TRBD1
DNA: TGTGCCAGCAGTTTATGGTCGGACAGGGCATCCCAAGAGACCCAGTACTTC
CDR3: CASSLWSDRASQETQYF

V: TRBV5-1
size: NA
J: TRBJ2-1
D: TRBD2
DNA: TGCGCCAGCAGCTTGGGAACTAGCGGCCACAATGAGCAGTTCTTC
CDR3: CASSLGTSGHNEQFF

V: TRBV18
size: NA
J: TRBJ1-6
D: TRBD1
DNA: TGTGCCAGCTCACCACTTTTGGGGACAGGTCCTCCCTGGGATAATTCACCCCTCCACTTT
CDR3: CASSPLLGTGPPWDNSPLHF

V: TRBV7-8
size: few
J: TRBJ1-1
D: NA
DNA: TGTGCCAGCAGCTTAGGGCCACGAAGTGAAGCTTTCTTT
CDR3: CASSLGPRSEAFF

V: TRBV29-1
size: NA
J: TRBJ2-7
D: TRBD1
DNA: TGCAGCGTGGTGGGACAGGGCCTCAGCTCCTACGAGCAGTACTTC
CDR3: CSVVGQGLSSYEQYF

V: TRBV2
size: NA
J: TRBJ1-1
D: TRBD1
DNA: TGTGCCAGCTCTCAGACAGGGCTACCGAACACTGAAGCTTTCTTT
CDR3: CASSQTGLPNTEAFF

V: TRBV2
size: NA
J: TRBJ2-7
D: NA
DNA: TGTGCCAGCAGTGAACACCTCGGGAACGAGCAGTACTTC
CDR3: CASSEHLGNEQYF

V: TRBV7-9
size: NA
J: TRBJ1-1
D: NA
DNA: TGTGCCAGCAGCTTCCAGGGTCAGGCGAACACTGAAGCTTTCTTT
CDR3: CASSFQGQANTEAFF

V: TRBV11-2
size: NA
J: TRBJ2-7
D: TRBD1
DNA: TGTGCCAGCAGCTTAACCCGACAGGGCTCCAACTCCTACGAGCAGTACTTC
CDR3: CASSLTRQGSNSYEQYF

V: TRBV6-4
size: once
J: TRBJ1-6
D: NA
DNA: TGTGCCAGCAGTGCGTGGGCAGGGGTAGGTTCACCCCTCCACTTT
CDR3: CASSAWAGVGSPLHF

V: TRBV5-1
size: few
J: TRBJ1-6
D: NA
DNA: TGCGCCAGCAGCTGGACAGCAGATAATTCACCCCTCCACTTT
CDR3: CASSWTADNSPLHF

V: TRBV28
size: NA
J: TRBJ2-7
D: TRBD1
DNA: TGTGCCAGCAGTTTACCCGGGACAGGATCCTACGAGCAGTACTTC
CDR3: CASSLPGTGSYEQYF

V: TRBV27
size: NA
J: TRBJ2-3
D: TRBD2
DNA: TGTGCCAGCAGTTTGCTAGCGGGAGGGCCGACAGATACGCAGTATTTT
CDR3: CASSLLAGGPTDTQYF

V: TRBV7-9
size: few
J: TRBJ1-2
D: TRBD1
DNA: TGTGCCAGCAGCCACGGGACAGGGAACTATGGCTACACCTTC
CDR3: CASSHGTGNYGYTF

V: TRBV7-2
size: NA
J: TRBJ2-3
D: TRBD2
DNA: TGTGCCAGCAGCCGAAGCGGGGGCCGCACAGATACGCAGTATTTT
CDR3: CASSRSGGRTDTQYF

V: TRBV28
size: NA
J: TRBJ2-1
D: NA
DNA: TGTGCCAGCGGGAATGGACACCTGTTGAATGAGCAGTTCTTC
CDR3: CASGNGHLLNEQFF

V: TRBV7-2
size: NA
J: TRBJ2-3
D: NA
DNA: TGTGCCAGCAGCTTAGCACGGCTAGCCTCCACAGATACGCAGTATTTT
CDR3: CASSLARLASTDTQYF

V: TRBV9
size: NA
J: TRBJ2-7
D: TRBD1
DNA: TGTGCCAGCAGCGACGGGACAGGGGGACCCTACGAGCAGTACTTC
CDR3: CASSDGTGGPYEQYF

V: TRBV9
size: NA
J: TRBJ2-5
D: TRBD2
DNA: TGTGCCAGCAGCCCCCTCAGAACTAGCGGGAGAGGGGGGGAGACCCAGTACTTC
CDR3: CASSPLRTSGRGGETQYF

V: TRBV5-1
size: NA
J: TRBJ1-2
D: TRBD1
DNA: TGCGCCGGGGGGCCAGGGGGTGACTATGGCTACACCTTC
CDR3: CAGGPGGDYGYTF

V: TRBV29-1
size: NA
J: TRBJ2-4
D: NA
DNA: TGCAGCGGTAGACAGGGAGGAAACATTCAGTACTTC
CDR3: CSGRQGGNIQYF

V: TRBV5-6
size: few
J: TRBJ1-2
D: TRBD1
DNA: TGTGCCAGCAGCCCCCCGGGACAGAACTATGGCTACACCTTC
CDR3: CASSPPGQNYGYTF

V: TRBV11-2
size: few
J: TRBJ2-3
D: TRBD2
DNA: TGTGCCAGCAGTCGCGGGAGGGCCGGTATTTGGACAGATACGCAGTATTTT
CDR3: CASSRGRAGIWTDTQYF

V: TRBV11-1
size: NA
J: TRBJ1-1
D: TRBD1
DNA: TGTGCCAGCAGCGTCGGGACAGGGGGCTACACTGAAGCTTTCTTT
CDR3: CASSVGTGGYTEAFF

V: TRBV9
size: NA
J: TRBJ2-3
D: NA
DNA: TGTGCCAGCAGCGTAGGTCTGGGAGGAAATACGCAGTATTTT
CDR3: CASSVGLGGNTQYF

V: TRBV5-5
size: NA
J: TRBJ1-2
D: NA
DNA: TGTGCCAGCAGCCATGGACAGAGGCTGGGAGGCTACACCTTC
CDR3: CASSHGQRLGGYTF

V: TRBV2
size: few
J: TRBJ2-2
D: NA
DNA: TGTGCCAGCAGTGCAGCCGGGACTGCCTCCGGGGAGCTGTTTTTT
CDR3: CASSAAGTASGELFF

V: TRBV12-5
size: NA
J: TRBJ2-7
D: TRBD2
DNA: TGTGCTAGTGGTAAAGGCGGGAGCTCCTACGAGCAGTACTTC
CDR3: CASGKGGSSYEQYF

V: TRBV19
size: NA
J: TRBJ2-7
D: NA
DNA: TGTGCCAGTAGTCCGGCAGGGGTTCCCTACGAGCAGTACTTC
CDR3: CASSPAGVPYEQYF

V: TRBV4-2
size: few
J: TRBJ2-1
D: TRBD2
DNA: TGTGCCAGCAGCCGCGAGCTAGCGGGAGGGCTCGGTGAGCAGTTCTTC
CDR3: CASSRELAGGLGEQFF

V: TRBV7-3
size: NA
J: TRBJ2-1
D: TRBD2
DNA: TGTGCCAGCAGCTTTCAGTCGCGGGGGTTTGGTGAGCAGTTCTTC
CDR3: CASSFQSRGFGEQFF

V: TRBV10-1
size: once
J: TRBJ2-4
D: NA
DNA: TGCGCCAGCAGTGAGTGGGGGGTAGCCAAAAACATTCAGTACTTC
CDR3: CASSEWGVAKNIQYF

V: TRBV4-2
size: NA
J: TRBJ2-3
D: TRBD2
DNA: TGTGCCAGCAGCCAAGATGAACTAGCGGGAGGCACAGATACGCAGTATTTT
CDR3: CASSQDELAGGTDTQYF

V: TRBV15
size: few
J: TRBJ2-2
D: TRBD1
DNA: TGTGCCACCAGCAGGTGGACAGGGGAGACCGGGGAGCTGTTTTTT
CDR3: CATSRWTGETGELFF

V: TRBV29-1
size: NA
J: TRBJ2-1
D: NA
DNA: TGCAGCGTTCGTCTAAGCAATGAGCAGTTCTTC
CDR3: CSVRLSNEQFF

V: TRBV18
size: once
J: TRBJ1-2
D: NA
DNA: TGTGCCAGCTCACCACCGGCAGATCCTAACTATGGCTACACCTTC
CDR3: CASSPPADPNYGYTF

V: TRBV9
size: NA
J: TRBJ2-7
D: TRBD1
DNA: TGTGCCAGCAGCTCCCGTGGGACAGGGGGCTACGAGCAGTACTTC
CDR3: CASSSRGTGGYEQYF

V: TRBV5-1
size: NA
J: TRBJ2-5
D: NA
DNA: TGCGCCAGCAGCTACAGACAGAAACAAGAGACCCAGTACTTC
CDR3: CASSYRQKQETQYF

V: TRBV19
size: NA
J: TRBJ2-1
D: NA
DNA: TGTGCCAGTAGTATGAAAAGGGGGGGTGATGAGCAGTTCTTC
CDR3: CASSMKRGGDEQFF